The 14 T cell receptor beta chains below were found in one sample sequenced in a study of CD4 T cells in relation to SARS-CoV-2 and coronaviruses. These receptors are not linked to any known antigen. The protocol was immunoSEQ multiplex PCR, while the TCRdb copy is restricted to in-frame clones and leaves out a portion. The sample records some 40,000 clones, around three quarters being singletons. Source material: memory CD4+ T cells from PBMCs, cultured in vitro. These receptors were collected from an adult with COVID-19.

V and J are TRBV13 and TRBJ2-3, with D possibly being TRBD1 (6 bases). The V gene's germline CDR1 is PRHDT and CDR2 FYEKMQ (reference sequence). The CDR3 sequence is 13 residues long. Trimming took 1 base from V and 7 from J, leaving 9 bases between them. This CDR3 reads CASSLEGGNTQYF. In DNA form, the CDR3 reads TGTGCCAGCAGCTTAGAAGGGGGAAATACGCAGTATTTT.

CDR3 loop: CASSIPGGSNQPQHF. The CDR3 nucleotides are TGTGCCAGTAGTATTCCAGGGGGTAGCAATCAGCCCCAGCATTTT. This chain links TRBV19 with TRBJ1-5; 7 positions match TRBD1. The CDR3 is 15 residues long. Germline V lookup: CDR1 LNHDA, CDR2 SQIVND (reference sequence). V gave up 3 bases and J gave up 0 bases; unmatched junction bases: 2.

The chain joins TRBV7-3 to TRBJ2-1; weak D call: TRBD2 (5 bases). Germline V gene lookup returns CDR1 SGHTA and CDR2 FQGTGA. The CDR3 totals 15 residues. The V and J ends lost 1 base and 6 bases respectively, with 13 bases between them. CDR3 amino acids: CASSLIGPSSNEQFF. The CDR3 DNA sequence: TGTGCCAGCAGCTTAATCGGTCCTAGCTCCAATGAGCAGTTCTTC.

The CDR3 DNA follows: TGTGCCAGCAGCGGGCCTCTCGGACGCATTCACCAAGAGACCCAGTACTTC. Its protein product is CASSGPLGRIHQETQYF. This chain connects TRBV9 to TRBJ2-5; the D is unclear. This CDR3 spans 17 amino acids. Germline V gene data show CDR1 as SGDLS and CDR2 as YYNGEE. V lost 3 bases and J 0 bases, leaving 18 bases between the germline ends.

This clone appeared a few times. V gene TRBV7-9 combines with J gene TRBJ1-2, with 7 bases identical to TRBD1. The CDR3 is 14 amino acids. The germline V gene has CDR1 SEHNR and CDR2 FQNEAQ (reference sequence). Trimming cost V 6 bases and J 6 bases; bases outside gene matches: 10. CDR3 region: CASRDKRGLDGYTF. The CDR3 nucleotides are TGTGCCAGCAGGGACAAGAGGGGGCTCGATGGCTACACCTTC.

This clone was observed a few times. V and J are TRBV7-3 and TRBJ2-2; D gene ambiguous. V was shortened by 6 bases and J by 2 bases, with 4 bases between the two germline ends. Germline-derived CDR1 and CDR2 are SGHTA and FQGTGA. The CDR3 covers 12 residues. The CDR3: CASRINTGELFF. CDR3 coding DNA: TGTGCCAGCAGAATTAACACCGGGGAGCTGTTTTTT. The full variable domain, with the rest looked up from reference TRBV7-3 and TRBJ2-2, is GAGVSQTPSNKVTEKGKYVELRCDPISGHTALYWYRQSLGQGPEFLIYFQGTGAADDSGLPNDRFFAVRPEGSVSTLKIQRTERGDSAVYLCASRINTGELFFGEGSRLTVL.

This chain connects TRBV12-3 or TRBV12-4 to TRBJ1-1; 7 bases are shared with TRBD1. The CDR3 is made up of 13 amino acids. The V and J ends lost 6 bases and 4 bases, in that order; junction bases with no gene match: 5. The CDR3 spells CASSLQGGTEAFF. As DNA, the CDR3 is TGTGCCAGCAGCCTCCAGGGGGGCACTGAAGCTTTCTTT.

The rearrangement uses TRBV30 and TRBJ1-4; maybe TRBD1 (6 bases). CDR3 length equals 15 residues. V lost 5 bases, J lost 0 bases, and 13 bases lay in between. From germline, CDR1 is GTSNPN and CDR2 SVGIG (reference sequence). The CDR3 bases are TGTGCCTGGTCCTTGAACAGGGCAACTAATGAAAAACTGTTTTTT. It encodes CAWSLNRATNEKLFF.

The chain employs TRBV29-1 and TRBJ2-7; D is perhaps TRBD2 (6 bases). CDR1 and CDR2 (germline): SQVTM, ANQGSEA. The CDR3 extends over 13 amino acids. V was pared by 5 bases and J by 2 bases, with 13 bases between. The CDR3 bases are TGCAGCGTTAGGAGGGACTTCACCTACGAGCAGTACTTC. This gives the protein CSVRRDFTYEQYF.

This chain joins TRBV11-2 and TRBJ1-5; 8 bases fit TRBD1. Germline trimming cut 0 bases from V and 6 bases from J; bases unmatched to any gene: 7. Germline CDR1 reads SGHAT; CDR2 reads FQNNGV. There are 16 residues in the CDR3. In DNA form, the CDR3 reads TGTGCCAGCAGCTTAGATCGAGGACAGGGAGGTCAGCCCCAGCATTTT. Protein: CASSLDRGQGGQPQHF.

This rearrangement joins TRBV25-1 to TRBJ1-1; D unclear. The CDR3 consists of 12 residues. V dropped 3 bases and J dropped 5 bases, with 7 bases sitting between them. Germline values: CDR1 MGHDK, CDR2 SYGVNS. CDR3 in amino acids: CASSDPWTEAFF. The DNA for the CDR3 is TGTGCCAGCAGTGACCCCTGGACTGAAGCTTTCTTT.

This clone was observed a handful of times. The chain couples TRBV5-1 to TRBJ2-5; unclear D gene. The CDR3 covers 13 residues. Per germline, CDR1 SGHRS and CDR2 YFSETQ. With 4 bases removed from V and 2 bases from J, the gap between germline ends came to 9 bases. This CDR3 reads CASSPGPQETQYF. The DNA for the CDR3 is TGCGCCAGCAGCCCAGGACCTCAAGAGACCCAGTACTTC.

This chain joins TRBV5-4 and TRBJ2-3; 10 positions match TRBD2. V was clipped by 4 bases and J by 0 bases; unmatched bases: 5. This CDR3 has 16 residues. CDR1 and CDR2 (germline): SGHNT, YYREEE (reference sequence). The CDR3 region is CASSERTSGSTDTQYF. Written as DNA, the CDR3 is TGTGCCAGCAGCGAAAGGACTAGCGGTAGCACAGATACGCAGTATTTT.

This clone was seen only once. V is TRBV6-5 and J is TRBJ2-6; D is ambiguous. V lost 4 bases and J 0 bases, leaving 7 bases between the germline ends. CDR3 size: 15 residues. Germline assignment: CDR1 MNHEY and CDR2 SVGAGI. The CDR3 is CASSSGVSGANVLTF. The CDR3 coding sequence is TGTGCCAGCAGTTCAGGCGTCTCTGGGGCCAACGTCCTGACTTTC.